This T cell receptor (beta chain) was profiled in a study of shared T cell receptors in the human thymus (dated by TCRdb to the early 2020s). For the study in its entirety: The study examined how self-reactive, shared T-cell receptor alpha chains are generated in the human thymus.

Library preparation was by the immunoSEQ multiplex PCR assay. Here the immuneACCESS table is served through TCRdb, limited to in-frame sequences with V and J called. Missing clones are a known gap in these copies; in checked studies unresolved V genes cover under half, and the rest lacks a known reason. The sample table records about 660,000 clones; approximately 87% of these occur just once. The ten most abundant clones make up 0.0095% to 0.013% of the sample. CDR3 length: 16 amino acids, cysteine to phenylalanine. Only the CDR3 portion is preserved as DNA: 48 bases, with reading frame beginning at the first base. Unmatched junction bases come to 8, with V trimmed by 3 bases and J by 4 bases. As encoded in the germline V gene, CDR1 is SGHDT while CDR2 is YYEEEE. As to this clone: Its target antigen remains unknown. One base away there is no much larger clone; base qualities are not given.

These data also formed part of another study, on human thymus T cells. Per the second study: In Finland, the donors were immunologically healthy infants who were having open corrective cardiac surgery for congenital heart defects. Thymus tissue was obtained as surgical resects removed during corrective cardiac surgery. V and J gene segment usage appeared biased in both thymic and peripheral blood repertoires. According to the related research, thymic TCR repertoires were highly overlapping among unrelated individuals. The study characterized TCR alpha and beta repertoires from seven to nine infant thymus samples and four related peripheral blood samples. Donor ages ranging from roughly 6 to 250 days were recorded, and several male and a couple of female infants were included in the cohort. Thymocytes were mechanically released from the tissue and were stored as pellets of roughly 9.5-30 million cells at -70 degrees C. Genomic DNA was extracted from frozen cell pellets with a QIAsymphony instrument. The immunoSEQ multiplex PCR assay was used to amplify the TCRB and TCRAD loci from a standardized quantity of quality-controlled genomic DNA. The V(D)J region was spanned by amplicons of a length sufficient to cover the CDR3 and to identify V and J genes. The amplicons were sequenced on an Illumina platform via the commercial immunoSEQ service. Primer bias and sequencing errors were corrected as previously described, and TCRAD and TCRB definitions were based on the IMGT database. Repertoires were analysed with immunoSEQ Analyzer 3.0 and VDJTools, covering basic statistics, V/J segment usage, diversity estimates, rarefaction and pairwise overlap. Diversity was estimated using the Chao1, ChaoE, Efron-Thisted, Shannon and inverse Simpson indices, and was also estimated on datasets down-sampled to the size of the smallest sample. For repertoire overlap, CDR3 nucleotide sequence, V gene and J gene had to match strictly, and clustering was done by Jaccard-based multidimensional scaling. On average, about 800,000 unique TCRB clonotypes were obtained from thymus samples, compared with approximately 84,000 from blood samples.

The clonotype originates from a boy under two years old with a congenital heart defect. Donor details come from another sample of the same person, matched by shared clones. This receptor chain uses TRBV5-6 and TRBJ2-2; TRBD1 lines up with 8 middle nucleotides. Sequenced input: thymocytes. This receptor carries the CDR3 CASSSRTGTSTGELFF. The DNA is TGTGCCAGCAGCTCTCGGACAGGGACATCCACCGGGGAGCTGTTTTTT.